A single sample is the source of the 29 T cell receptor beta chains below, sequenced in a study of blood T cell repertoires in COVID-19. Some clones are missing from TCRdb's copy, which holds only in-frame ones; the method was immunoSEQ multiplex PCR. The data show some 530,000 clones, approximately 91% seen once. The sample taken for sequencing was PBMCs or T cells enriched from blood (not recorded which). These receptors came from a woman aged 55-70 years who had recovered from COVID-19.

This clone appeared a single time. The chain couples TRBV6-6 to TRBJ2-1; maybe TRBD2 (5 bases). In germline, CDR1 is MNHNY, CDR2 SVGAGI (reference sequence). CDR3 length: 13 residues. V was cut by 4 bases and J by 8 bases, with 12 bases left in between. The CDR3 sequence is CASSWAGWDEQFF. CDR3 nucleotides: TGTGCCAGCAGTTGGGCGGGTTGGGATGAGCAGTTCTTC.

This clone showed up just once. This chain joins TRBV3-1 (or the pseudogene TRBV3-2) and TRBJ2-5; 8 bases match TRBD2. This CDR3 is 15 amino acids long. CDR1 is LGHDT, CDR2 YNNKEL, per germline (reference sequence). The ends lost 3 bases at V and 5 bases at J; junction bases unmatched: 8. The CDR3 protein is CASSQLHSGAETQYF. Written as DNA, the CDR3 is TGTGCCAGCAGCCAGCTCCATAGCGGGGCGGAGACCCAGTACTTC.

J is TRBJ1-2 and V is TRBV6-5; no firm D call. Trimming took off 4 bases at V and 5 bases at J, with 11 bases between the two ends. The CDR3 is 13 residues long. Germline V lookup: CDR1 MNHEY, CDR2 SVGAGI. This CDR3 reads CASSSEPIYGYTF. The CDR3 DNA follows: TGTGCCAGCAGTTCGGAGCCTATTTATGGCTACACCTTC.

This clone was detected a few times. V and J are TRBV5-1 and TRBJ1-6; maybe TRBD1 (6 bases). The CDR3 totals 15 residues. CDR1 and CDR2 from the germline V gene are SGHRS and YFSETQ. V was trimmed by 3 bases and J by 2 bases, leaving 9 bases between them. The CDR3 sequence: CASSSKGAYNSPLHF. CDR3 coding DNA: TGCGCCAGCAGCTCAAAGGGGGCCTATAATTCACCCCTCCACTTT.

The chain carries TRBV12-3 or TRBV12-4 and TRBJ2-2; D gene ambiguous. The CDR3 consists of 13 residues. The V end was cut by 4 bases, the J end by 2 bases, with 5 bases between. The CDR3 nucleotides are TGTGCCAGCAGTTCGACTAACACCGGGGAGCTGTTTTTT. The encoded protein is CASSSTNTGELFF.

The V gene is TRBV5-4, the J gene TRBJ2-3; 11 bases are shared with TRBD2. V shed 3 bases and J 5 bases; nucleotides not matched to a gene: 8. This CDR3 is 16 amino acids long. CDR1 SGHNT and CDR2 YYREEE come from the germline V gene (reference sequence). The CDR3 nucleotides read TGTGCCAGCAGCTCTAGGACTAGCGGGCCTCAAGATACGCAGTATTTT. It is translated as CASSSRTSGPQDTQYF.

CDR3 residues: CAISRDRGDEQYF. The CDR3 DNA follows: TGTGCCATCAGCCGGGACAGGGGGGACGAGCAGTACTTC. The rearrangement joins TRBV10-3 to TRBJ2-7, with TRBD1 matching over 11 bases. Germline trimming cut 6 bases from V and 5 bases from J; bases unmatched to any gene: 3. The CDR3 extends over 13 amino acids. Germline CDR1 reads ENHRY; CDR2 reads SYGVKD.

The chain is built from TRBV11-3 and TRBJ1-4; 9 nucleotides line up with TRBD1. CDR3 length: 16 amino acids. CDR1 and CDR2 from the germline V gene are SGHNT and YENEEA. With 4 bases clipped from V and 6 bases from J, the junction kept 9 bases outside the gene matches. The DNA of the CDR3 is TGTGCCAGCAGCTCCTTCTCGACAGGGGGGGATGAAAAACTGTTTTTT. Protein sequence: CASSSFSTGGDEKLFF.

Here the CDR3 reads CASSYLLLGPGRPLHF. DNA of the CDR3: TGTGCCAGCAGTTACCTCTTATTGGGACCCGGGAGGCCCCTCCACTTT. This chain links TRBV6-5 with TRBJ1-6; D may be TRBD1 (5 bases). V shed 2 bases and J shed 13 bases, with 21 bases lying between them. CDR1 is MNHEY and CDR2 is SVGAGI in the germline V gene. The CDR3 loop spans 16 amino acids.

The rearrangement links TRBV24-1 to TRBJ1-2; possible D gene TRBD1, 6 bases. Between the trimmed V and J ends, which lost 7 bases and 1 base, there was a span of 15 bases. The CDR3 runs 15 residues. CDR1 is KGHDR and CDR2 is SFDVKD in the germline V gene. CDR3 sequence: CATSPGGALNYGYTF. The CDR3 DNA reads TGTGCCACCAGCCCCGGGGGGGCCCTTAACTATGGCTACACCTTC.

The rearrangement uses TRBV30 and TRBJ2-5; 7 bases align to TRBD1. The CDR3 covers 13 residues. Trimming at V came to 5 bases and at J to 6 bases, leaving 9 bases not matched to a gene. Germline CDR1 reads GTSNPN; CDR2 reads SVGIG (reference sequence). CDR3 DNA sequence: TGTGCCTGGGAGACAGGGAAGGGAAAGACCCAGTACTTC. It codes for CAWETGKGKTQYF. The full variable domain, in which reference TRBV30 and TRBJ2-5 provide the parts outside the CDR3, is SQTIHQWPATLVQPVGSPLSLECTVEGTSNPNLYWYRQAAGRGLQLLFYSVGIGQISSEVPQNLSASRPQDRQFILSSKKLLLSDSGFYLCAWETGKGKTQYFGPGTRLLVL.

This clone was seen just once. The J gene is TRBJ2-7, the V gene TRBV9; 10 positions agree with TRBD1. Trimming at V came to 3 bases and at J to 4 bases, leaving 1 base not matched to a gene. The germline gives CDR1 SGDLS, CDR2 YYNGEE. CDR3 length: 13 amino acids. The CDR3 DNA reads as TGTGCCAGCAGCGGGACAGGGGGGTACGAGCAGTACTTC. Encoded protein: CASSGTGGYEQYF.

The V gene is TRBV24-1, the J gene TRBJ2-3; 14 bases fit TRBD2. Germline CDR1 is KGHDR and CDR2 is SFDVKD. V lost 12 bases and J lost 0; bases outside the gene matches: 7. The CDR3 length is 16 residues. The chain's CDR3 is CASGTSGGSSTDTQYF. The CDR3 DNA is TGTGCCTCCGGGACTAGCGGGGGATCTAGCACAGATACGCAGTATTTT.

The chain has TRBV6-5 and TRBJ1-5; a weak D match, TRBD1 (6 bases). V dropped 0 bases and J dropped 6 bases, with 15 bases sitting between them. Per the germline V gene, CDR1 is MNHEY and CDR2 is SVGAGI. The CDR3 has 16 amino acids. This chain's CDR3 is CASSYSRQDGSQPQHF. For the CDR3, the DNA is TGTGCCAGCAGTTACTCGCGACAGGATGGGAGTCAGCCCCAGCATTTT.

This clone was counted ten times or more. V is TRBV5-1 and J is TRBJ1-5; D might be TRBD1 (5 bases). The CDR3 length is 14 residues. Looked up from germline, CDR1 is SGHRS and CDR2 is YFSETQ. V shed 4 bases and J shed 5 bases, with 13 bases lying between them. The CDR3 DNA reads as TGCGCCAGCAGCAGGGACTCTCTCGATCAGCCCCAGCATTTT. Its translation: CASSRDSLDQPQHF. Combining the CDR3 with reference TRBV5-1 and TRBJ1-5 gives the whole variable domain KAGVTQTPRYLIKTRGQQVTLSCSPISGHRSVSWYQQTPGQGLQFLFEYFSETQRNKGNFPGRFSGRQFSNSRSEMNVSTLELGDSALYLCASSRDSLDQPQHFGDGTRLSIL.

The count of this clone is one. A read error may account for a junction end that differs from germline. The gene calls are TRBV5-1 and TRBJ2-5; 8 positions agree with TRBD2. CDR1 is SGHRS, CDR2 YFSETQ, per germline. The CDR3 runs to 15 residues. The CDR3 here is CASSLGGLGAETQYF. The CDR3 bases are TGCGCCAGCAGTTTGGGGGGACTAGGAGCAGAGACCCAGTACTTC.

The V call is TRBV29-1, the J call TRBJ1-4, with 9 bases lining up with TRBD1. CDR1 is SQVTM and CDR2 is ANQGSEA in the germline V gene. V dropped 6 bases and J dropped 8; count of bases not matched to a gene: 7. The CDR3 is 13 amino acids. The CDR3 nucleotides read TGCAGCGTACAGGGGGCAGTCGGCGAAAAACTGTTTTTT. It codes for CSVQGAVGEKLFF.

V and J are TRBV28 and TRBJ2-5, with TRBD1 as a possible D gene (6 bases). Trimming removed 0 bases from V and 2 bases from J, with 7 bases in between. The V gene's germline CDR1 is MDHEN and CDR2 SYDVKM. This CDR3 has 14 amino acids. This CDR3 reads CASSLWDRQETQYF. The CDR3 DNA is TGTGCCAGCAGTTTATGGGACAGACAAGAGACCCAGTACTTC.

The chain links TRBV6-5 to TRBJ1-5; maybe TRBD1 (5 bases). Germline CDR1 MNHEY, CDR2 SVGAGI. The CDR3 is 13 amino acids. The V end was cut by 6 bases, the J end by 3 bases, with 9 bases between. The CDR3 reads CASSRQNNQPQHF. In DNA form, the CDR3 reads TGTGCCAGCAGCCGACAGAACAATCAGCCCCAGCATTTT.

The CDR3: CASSMTGRGTEAFF. For the CDR3, the DNA is TGCGCCAGCAGTATGACAGGCAGGGGCACTGAAGCTTTCTTT. The chain combines TRBV4-1 with TRBJ1-1; weak D call: TRBD1 (6 bases). With 6 bases removed from V and 4 bases from J, the gap between germline ends came to 15 bases. CDR3 size: 14 residues. The germline V gene has CDR1 MGHRA and CDR2 YSYEKL.

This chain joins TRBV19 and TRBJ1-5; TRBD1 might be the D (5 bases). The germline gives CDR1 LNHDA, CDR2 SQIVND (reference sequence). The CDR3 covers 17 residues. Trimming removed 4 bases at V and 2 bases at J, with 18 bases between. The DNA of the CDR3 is TGTGCCAGTAGTAGGGCAGGGCGACAGTTGGGCAATCAGCCCCAGCATTTT. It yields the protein CASSRAGRQLGNQPQHF. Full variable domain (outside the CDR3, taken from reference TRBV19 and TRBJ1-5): DGGITQSPKYLFRKEGQNVTLSCEQNLNHDAMYWYRQDPGQGLRLIYYSQIVNDFQKGDIAEGYSVSREKKESFPLTVTSAQKNPTAFYLCASSRAGRQLGNQPQHFGDGTRLSIL.

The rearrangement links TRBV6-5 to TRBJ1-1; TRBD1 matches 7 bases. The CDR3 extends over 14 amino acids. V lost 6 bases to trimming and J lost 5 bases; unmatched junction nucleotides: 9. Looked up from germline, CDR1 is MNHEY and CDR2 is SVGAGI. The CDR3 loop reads CASRTRQGRTEAFF. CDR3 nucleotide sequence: TGTGCCAGCAGGACCCGACAGGGAAGGACTGAAGCTTTCTTT.

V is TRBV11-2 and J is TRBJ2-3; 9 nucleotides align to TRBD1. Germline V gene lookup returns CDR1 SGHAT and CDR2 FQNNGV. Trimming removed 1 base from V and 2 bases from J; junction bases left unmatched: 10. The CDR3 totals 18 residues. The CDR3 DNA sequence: TGTGCCAGCAGCTTAGGAAGAGGGACAGGGAGGCTCACAGATACGCAGTATTTT. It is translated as CASSLGRGTGRLTDTQYF.

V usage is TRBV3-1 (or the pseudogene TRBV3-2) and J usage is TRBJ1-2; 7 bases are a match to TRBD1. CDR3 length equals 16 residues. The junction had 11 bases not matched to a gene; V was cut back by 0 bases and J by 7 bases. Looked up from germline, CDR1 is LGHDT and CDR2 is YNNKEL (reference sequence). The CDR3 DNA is TGTGCCAGCAGCCAAGACCCGCAAGGGGGCAGAAGTGGCTACACCTTC. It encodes CASSQDPQGGRSGYTF.

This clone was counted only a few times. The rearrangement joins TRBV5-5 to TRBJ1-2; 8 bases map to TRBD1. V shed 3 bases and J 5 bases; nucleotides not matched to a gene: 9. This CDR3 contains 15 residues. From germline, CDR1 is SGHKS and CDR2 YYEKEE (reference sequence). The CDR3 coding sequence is TGTGCCAGCAGCTCCGGGACAGGCGTTACGTATGGCTACACCTTC. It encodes CASSSGTGVTYGYTF.

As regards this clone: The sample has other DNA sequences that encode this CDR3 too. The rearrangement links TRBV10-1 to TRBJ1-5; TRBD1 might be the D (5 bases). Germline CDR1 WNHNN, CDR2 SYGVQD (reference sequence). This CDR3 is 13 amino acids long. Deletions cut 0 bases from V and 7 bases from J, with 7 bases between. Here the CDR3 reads CASSESGGQPQHF. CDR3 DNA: TGCGCCAGCAGTGAGTCGGGGGGGCAGCCCCAGCATTTT.

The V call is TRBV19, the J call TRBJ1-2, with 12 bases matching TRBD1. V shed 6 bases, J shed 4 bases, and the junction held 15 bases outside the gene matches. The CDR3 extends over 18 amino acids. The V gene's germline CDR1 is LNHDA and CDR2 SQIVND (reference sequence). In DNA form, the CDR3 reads TGTGCCAGTAGCTCCATACCGGGACAGGGGGCGATGAGCTATGGCTACACCTTC. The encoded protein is CASSSIPGQGAMSYGYTF.

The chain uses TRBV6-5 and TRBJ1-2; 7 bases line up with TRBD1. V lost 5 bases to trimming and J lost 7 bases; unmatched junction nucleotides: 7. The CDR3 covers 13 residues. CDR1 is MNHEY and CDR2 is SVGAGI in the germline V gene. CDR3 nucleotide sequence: TGTGCCAGCAGTAATGCAGGGGGAGGTGGCTACACCTTC. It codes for CASSNAGGGGYTF.

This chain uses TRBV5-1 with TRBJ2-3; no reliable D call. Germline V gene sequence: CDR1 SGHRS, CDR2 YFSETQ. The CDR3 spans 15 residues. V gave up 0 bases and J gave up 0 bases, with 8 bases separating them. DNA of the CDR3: TGCGCCAGCAGCTTGGACACGTCTAGCACAGATACGCAGTATTTT. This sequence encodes CASSLDTSSTDTQYF.